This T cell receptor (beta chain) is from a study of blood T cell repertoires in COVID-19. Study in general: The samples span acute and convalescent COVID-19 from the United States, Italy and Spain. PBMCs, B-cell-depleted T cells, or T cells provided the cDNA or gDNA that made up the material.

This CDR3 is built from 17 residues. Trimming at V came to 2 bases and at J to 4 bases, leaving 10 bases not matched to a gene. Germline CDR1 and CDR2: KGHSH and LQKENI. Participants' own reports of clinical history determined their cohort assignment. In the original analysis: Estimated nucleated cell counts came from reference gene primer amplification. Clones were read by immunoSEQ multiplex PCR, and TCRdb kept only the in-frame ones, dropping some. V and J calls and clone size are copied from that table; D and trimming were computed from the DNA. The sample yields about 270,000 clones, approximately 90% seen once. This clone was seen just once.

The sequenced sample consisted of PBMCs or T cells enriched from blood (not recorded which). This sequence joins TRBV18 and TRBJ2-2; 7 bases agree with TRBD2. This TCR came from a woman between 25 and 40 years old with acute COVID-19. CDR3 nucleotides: TGTGCCAGCTCACCATCAATAGGGAGCGGGACCACCGGGGAGCTGTTTTTT. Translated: CASSPSIGSGTTGELFF.